This T cell receptor beta chain was identified in a study of blood T cell repertoires in COVID-19. At the level of the study: The analysed material was cDNA or gDNA that came from T cells, B-cell-depleted T cells, or PBMCs.

Per the study methods: Reference gene primer amplification gave estimated nucleated cell counts. Assay: immunoSEQ multiplex PCR; the TCRdb copy retains only in-frame clones and omits some. V, J and clone size are those of that table, while D and trimming were read from the DNA. Of about 57,000 clones in the sample, about four fifths were seen once. V was pared by 1 base and J by 5 bases, with 12 bases of the junction left unmatched. Germline loops: CDR1 SGHNT, CDR2 YYREEE (reference sequence). The CDR3 extends over 17 amino acids. The specimen was peripheral blood. This clonotype was obtained from a woman aged 80 or over with acute or convalescent COVID-19. The V call is TRBV5-4, the J call TRBJ2-7; 10 positions agree with TRBD1. The CDR3 bases are TGTGCCAGCAGCTTGAGACAGGGGGCCTATCTACCAGACGAGCAGTACTTC. This encodes CASSLRQGAYLPDEQYF.